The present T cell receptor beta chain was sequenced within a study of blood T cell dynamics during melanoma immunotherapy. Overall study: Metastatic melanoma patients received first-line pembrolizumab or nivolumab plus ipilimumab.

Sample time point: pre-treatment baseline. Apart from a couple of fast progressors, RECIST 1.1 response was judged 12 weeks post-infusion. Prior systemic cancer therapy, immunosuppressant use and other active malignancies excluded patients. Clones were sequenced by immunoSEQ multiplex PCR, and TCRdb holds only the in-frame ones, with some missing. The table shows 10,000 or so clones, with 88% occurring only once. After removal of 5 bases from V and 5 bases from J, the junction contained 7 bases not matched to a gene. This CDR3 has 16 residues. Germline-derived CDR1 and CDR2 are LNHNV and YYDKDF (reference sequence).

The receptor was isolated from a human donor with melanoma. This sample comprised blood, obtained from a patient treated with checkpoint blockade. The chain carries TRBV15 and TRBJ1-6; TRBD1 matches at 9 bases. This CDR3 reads CATSRRDRAHNSPLHF. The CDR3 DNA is TGTGCCACCAGCCGTCGGGACAGGGCCCATAATTCACCCCTCCACTTT. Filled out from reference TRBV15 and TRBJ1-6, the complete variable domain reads DAMVIQNPRYQVTQFGKPVTLSCSQTLNHNVMYWYQQKSSQAPKLLFHYYDKDFNNEADTPDNFQSRRPNTSFCFLDIRSPGLGDTAMYLCATSRRDRAHNSPLHFGNGTRLTVT.